This is a list of T cell receptor beta chains from one sample in a study of blood T cells in healthy people across ages. TCRdb passed the 5' RACE reads through MiXCR, listing each CDR3 protein once. The sample has 800,000 to 900,000 distinct CDR3 sequences; around 62% are singletons. The sample taken for sequencing was blood. The receptors originated from a man aged 30 to 39 in good health. The CDR3 runs from the conserved cysteine through the conserved F or W.

v_gene,j_gene,CDR3aa
TRBV27,TRBJ2-5,CASSFLALRLRYF
TRBV15,.,CATSRDIGPSGGASETQYF
TRBV3-1,TRBJ1-5,CASSQDLTGNKPQHF
TRBV3-1,TRBJ1-2,CASSQVGGPIANYGYTF
TRBV18,TRBJ2-7,CASSPDRVDEQYF
TRBV25-1,TRBJ2-1,CASSEMGQGVGVQFF
TRBV7-2,TRBJ2-1,CASSLDRPRFDEQFF
TRBV4-2,TRBJ2-3,CASSRGIGTDTQYF
TRBV11-3,TRBJ2-3,CASSLGLTSGSTDTQYF
TRBV29-1,.,CSVAGEETQYF
TRBV7-2,TRBJ1-6,CASSLVLGARNSPLHF
TRBV7-3,TRBJ2-1,CASSPVGGSSYNEQFF
TRBV5-1,TRBJ2-4,CASGLMEEQYF
TRBV2,TRBJ2-7,CASSAPTGTGEQYF
TRBV5-1,TRBJ2-5,CASSSPGTSRETQYF
TRBV6-7,TRBJ1-1,CASPQVEAFF
TRBV20-1,TRBJ2-5,CSAKLGKEQYF
TRBV10-3,TRBJ2-3,CAIRLAGASTDTQYF
TRBV6-2/TRBV6-3,TRBJ2-3,CASSNARSTDTQYF
TRBV20-1,TRBJ1-2,CSARDASGNYGYTF
TRBV6-5,TRBJ2-1,CASNRASRGYEQFF
TRBV29-1,TRBJ2-1,CSVGRGHEQFF
TRBV12-3/TRBV12-4,TRBJ2-7,CASRDDGGYEQYF
TRBV20-1,TRBJ2-5,CSAQRPDRGYQETQYF
TRBV9,TRBJ2-3,CASSVEASGGADTQYF
TRBV7-3,TRBJ2-3,CASSPGTGGPTDTQYF
TRBV7-9,TRBJ2-1,CASSSLQGSYNEQFF
TRBV7-6,TRBJ2-3,CASSYRTSGGKSDTQYF
TRBV6-4,TRBJ2-1,CASSDESVSSYNEQFF
TRBV2,TRBJ2-7,CASSDGSSGGAPYEQYF
TRBV7-2,TRBJ1-2,CAGSLDPVMGYGYTF
TRBV12-3/TRBV12-4,TRBJ2-3,CASSYMRDTQYF
TRBV12-3/TRBV12-4,TRBJ1-2,CASSFGKVHYGYTF
TRBV15,TRBJ1-2,CATSRSKGGYTF
TRBV5-1,TRBJ1-6,CASSLESPNNSPLHF
TRBV27,TRBJ2-1,CASSLEGGNEQFF
TRBV5-1,TRBJ1-4,CASSGLVRRTTNEKLFF